This entry describes one TCR beta chain. Its antigen is not identified. Extraction and reverse transcription of RNA yielded cDNA as the sequencing template. TCRdb's copy holds only in-frame clones and misses some; the assay was immunoSEQ multiplex PCR. Among about 97,000 clones listed, roughly two fifths were seen once. The data were taken from a study of CD8+ T cells in alopecia areata. Whole-study results and caveats: Mouse data revealed clearer TCR sharing than patient data did, a gap possibly tied to HLA.

The CDR3 is 15 amino acids. The V end was cut by 4 bases, the J end by 5 bases, with 17 bases between. The germline V gene has CDR1 MNHEY and CDR2 SMNVEV (reference sequence). The sequencing input was CD4+ T cells sorted from blood. V gene TRBV27 combines with J gene TRBJ1-1; D is unclear. This sequence originates from a human donor with alopecia areata. The chain's CDR3 is CASSSDLLVRTEAFF. The CDR3 DNA follows: TGTGCCAGCAGTTCTGACCTCTTAGTGAGAACTGAAGCTTTCTTT.